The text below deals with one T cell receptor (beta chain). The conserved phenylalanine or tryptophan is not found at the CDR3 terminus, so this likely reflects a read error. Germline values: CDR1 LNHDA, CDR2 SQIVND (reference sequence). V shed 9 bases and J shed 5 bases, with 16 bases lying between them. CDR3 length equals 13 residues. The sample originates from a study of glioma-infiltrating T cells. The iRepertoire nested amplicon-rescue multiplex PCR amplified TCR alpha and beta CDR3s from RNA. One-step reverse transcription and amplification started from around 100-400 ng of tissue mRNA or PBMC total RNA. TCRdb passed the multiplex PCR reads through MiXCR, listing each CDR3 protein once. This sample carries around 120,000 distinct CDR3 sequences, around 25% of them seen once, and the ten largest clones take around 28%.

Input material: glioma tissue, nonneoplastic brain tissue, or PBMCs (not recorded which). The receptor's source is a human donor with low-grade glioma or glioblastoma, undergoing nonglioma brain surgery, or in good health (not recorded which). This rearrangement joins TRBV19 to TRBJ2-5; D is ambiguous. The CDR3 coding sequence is TGTGCCAGCAAAGAAAATAATGAGGAGACCCAGTACTCC. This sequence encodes CASKENNEETQYS.